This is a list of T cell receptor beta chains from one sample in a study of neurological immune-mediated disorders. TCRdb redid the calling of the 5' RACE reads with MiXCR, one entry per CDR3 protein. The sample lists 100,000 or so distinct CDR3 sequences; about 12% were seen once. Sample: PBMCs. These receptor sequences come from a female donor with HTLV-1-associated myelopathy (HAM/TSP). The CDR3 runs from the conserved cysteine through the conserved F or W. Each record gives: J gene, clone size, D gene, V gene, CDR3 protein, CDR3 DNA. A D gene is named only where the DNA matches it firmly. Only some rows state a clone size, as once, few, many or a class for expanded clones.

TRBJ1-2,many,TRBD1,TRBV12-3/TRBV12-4,CASSSYRGGYTF,TGTGCCAGCAGTTCCTACAGGGGTGGCTACACCTTC
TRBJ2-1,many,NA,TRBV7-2,CASSKGVYNEQFF,TGTGCCAGCAGCAAGGGAGTCTACAATGAGCAGTTCTTC
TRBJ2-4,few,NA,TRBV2,CASSPSLLPLNVKNIQYF,TGTGCCAGCAGCCCCTCACTACTCCCCTTGAACGTAAAAAACATTCAGTACTTC
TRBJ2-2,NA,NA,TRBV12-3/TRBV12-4,CASRSSRNTGELFF,TGTGCCAGCAGGTCGAGTAGAAACACCGGGGAGCTGTTTTTT
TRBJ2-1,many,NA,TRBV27,CASSLSWPSSYNEQFF,TGTGCCAGCAGTTTATCGTGGCCTAGCTCCTACAATGAGCAGTTCTTC
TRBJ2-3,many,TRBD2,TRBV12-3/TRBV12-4,CASTESGGPGDTQYF,TGTGCCAGCACCGAAAGCGGGGGGCCGGGAGATACGCAGTATTTT
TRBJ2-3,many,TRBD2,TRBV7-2,CASSSGGGQADTQYF,TGTGCCAGCAGCTCGGGGGGGGGGCAGGCAGATACGCAGTATTTT
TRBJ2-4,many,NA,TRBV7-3,CASSLGTGQGQNIQYF,TGTGCCAGCAGCCTAGGAACGGGGCAGGGGCAAAACATTCAGTACTTC
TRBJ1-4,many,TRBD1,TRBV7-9,CASSQGTELQEKLFF,TGTGCCAGCAGCCAAGGGACAGAACTACAAGAAAAACTGTTTTTT
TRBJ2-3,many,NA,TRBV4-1,CASSQGRGGPSTDTQYF,TGCGCCAGCAGCCAAGGGCGCGGGGGCCCTAGCACAGATACGCAGTATTTT
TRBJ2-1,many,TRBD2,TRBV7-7,CASSLSSGGAGNEQFF,TGTGCCAGCAGCTTATCGTCCGGGGGGGCGGGTAATGAGCAGTTCTTC
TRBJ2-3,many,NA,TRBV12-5,CASGPGESTDTQYF,TGTGCTAGTGGCCCAGGGGAATCCACAGATACGCAGTATTTT
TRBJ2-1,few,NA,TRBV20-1,CSARTGGGYNEQFF,TGCAGTGCTAGGACCGGGGGTGGCTACAATGAGCAGTTCTTC
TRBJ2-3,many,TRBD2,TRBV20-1,CSAHAGTSGGPKQYF,TGCAGTGCGCACGCGGGGACTAGCGGGGGCCCTAAGCAGTATTTT
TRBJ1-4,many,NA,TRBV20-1,CSANPDRSGDEKLFF,TGCAGTGCTAACCCAGACAGGTCGGGTGATGAAAAACTGTTTTTT
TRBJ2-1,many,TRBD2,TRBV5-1,CASSIGLAGGRDRVHEQFF,TGCGCCAGCAGCATAGGACTAGCGGGGGGGCGGGACCGTGTGCATGAGCAGTTCTTC
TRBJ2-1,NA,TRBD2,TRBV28,CASSGGGFQYNEQFF,TGTGCCAGCAGTGGGGGAGGGTTTCAATACAATGAGCAGTTCTTC
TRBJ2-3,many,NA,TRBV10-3,CATTGTSTDTQYF,TGTGCCACCACAGGGACAAGCACAGATACGCAGTATTTT
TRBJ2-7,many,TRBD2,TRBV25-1,CASEKASGVYEQYF,TGTGCCAGCGAAAAGGCTAGCGGGGTGTACGAGCAGTACTTC
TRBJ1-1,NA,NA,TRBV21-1,CASEQGHHTEAFF,TGTGCCAGCGAACAGGGACATCACACTGAAGCTTTCTTT
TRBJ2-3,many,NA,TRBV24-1,CATSQTGYQGTDTQYF,TGTGCCACCAGTCAGACAGGCTACCAAGGGACAGATACGCAGTATTTT
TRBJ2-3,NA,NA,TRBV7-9,CASSHGRAPGSDTQYF,TGTGCCAGCAGCCACGGTAGGGCGCCAGGGTCCGATACGCAGTATTTT
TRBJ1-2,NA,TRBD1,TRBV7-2,CASSPRDRRDYGYTF,TGTGCCAGCAGCCCCCGGGACAGGAGGGATTATGGCTACACCTTC
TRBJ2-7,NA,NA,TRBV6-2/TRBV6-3,CASSYGRGVSYEQYF,TGTGCCAGCAGTTACGGGCGGGGAGTCTCCTACGAGCAGTACTTC
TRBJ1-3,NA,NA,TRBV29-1,CSVGTGKSVASGNTIYF,TGCAGCGTTGGGACGGGCAAATCGGTCGCCTCTGGAAACACCATATATTTT
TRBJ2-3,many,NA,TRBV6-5,CASSLTGTLGTDTQYF,TGTGCCAGCAGTCTAACCGGGACCCTGGGAACAGATACGCAGTATTTT
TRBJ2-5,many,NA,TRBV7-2,CASSLASLRETQYF,TGTGCCAGCAGCTTGGCTAGCTTACGAGAGACCCAGTACTTC
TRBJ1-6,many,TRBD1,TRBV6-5,CASSGQGNSYNSPLHF,TGTGCCAGCAGTGGACAGGGAAACTCCTATAATTCACCCCTCCACTTT
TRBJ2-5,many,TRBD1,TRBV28,CASSTPTGGQETQYF,TGTGCCAGCAGTACCCCGACAGGGGGCCAAGAGACCCAGTACTTC
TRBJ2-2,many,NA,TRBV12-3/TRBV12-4,CATNLELGGFPLNTGELFF,TGTGCCACCAACCTCGAGTTAGGGGGGTTTCCCCTGAACACCGGGGAGCTGTTTTTT
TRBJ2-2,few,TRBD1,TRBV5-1,CASSPRTGNTGELFF,TGCGCCAGCAGCCCAAGGACAGGGAACACCGGGGAGCTGTTTTTT
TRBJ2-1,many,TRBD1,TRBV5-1,CASSFGTANEQFF,TGCGCCAGCAGCTTCGGGACAGCTAATGAGCAGTTCTTC
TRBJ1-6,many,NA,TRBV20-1,CSARDLRSGDSPLHF,TGCAGTGCTAGAGATCTAAGGTCAGGGGATTCACCCCTCCACTTT
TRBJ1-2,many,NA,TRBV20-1,CSARDYGQGYGYTF,TGCAGTGCTAGAGATTATGGGCAGGGCTATGGCTACACCTTC
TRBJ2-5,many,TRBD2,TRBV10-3,CAISPRGGYQETQYF,TGTGCCATCAGCCCACGGGGGGGCTACCAAGAGACCCAGTACTTC
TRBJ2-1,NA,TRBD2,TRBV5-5,CASSLAKRGGLDEQFF,TGTGCCAGCAGCTTGGCCAAGCGGGGGGGCCTCGATGAGCAGTTCTTC
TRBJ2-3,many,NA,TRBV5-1,CASSLAKDTQYF,TGCGCCAGCAGCTTGGCCAAGGATACGCAGTATTTT
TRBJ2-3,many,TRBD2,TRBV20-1,CSATFLAGAHTDTQYF,TGCAGTGCGACCTTCCTAGCGGGGGCCCACACAGATACGCAGTATTTT
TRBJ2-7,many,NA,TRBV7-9,CASKVEGNGYEQYF,TGTGCCAGCAAAGTAGAGGGTAATGGCTACGAGCAGTACTTC
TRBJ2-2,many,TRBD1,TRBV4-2,CASSPHRGRDTGELFF,TGTGCCAGCAGCCCACACAGGGGGCGAGACACCGGGGAGCTGTTTTTT
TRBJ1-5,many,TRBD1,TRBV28,CASRRGQGAGQPQHF,TGTGCCAGCAGAAGGGGACAGGGGGCTGGGCAGCCCCAGCATTTT
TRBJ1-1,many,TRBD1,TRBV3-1,CASSRRDSNTEAFF,TGTGCCAGCAGCCGAAGGGACAGTAACACTGAAGCTTTCTTT